This entry concerns a single TCR beta chain. Its antigen is unidentified. The CDR3 contains 17 residues. This record comes from a study of PD-L1 blockade in urothelial cancer. Overall study context: Samples came from 3 weeks, at the second dose, and 6 weeks into treatment. A median blood sample held 141,255 T cells and roughly 79,000 unique TCRs. General study results and limits: Sub-median blood TCR clonality before treatment predicted longer survival.

What went into each PCR as a spike was synthetic TCR analog templates. This table comes from immunoSEQ multiplex PCR, and its TCRdb copy is limited to in-frame clones, with some not included. The table shows 45,000 to 50,000 clones, with approximately 88% occurring only once. The chain carries TRBV21-1 and TRBJ2-7; no DNA check was done on the table's D call, TRBD2. TRBV21-1 is deemed a pseudogene. This clonotype was sampled from an elderly man with urothelial cancer. Source: PBMCs, taken around atezolizumab (anti-PD-L1) treatment. CDR3 sequence: CASSKGVAPSGSYEQYF. The CDR3 coding sequence is TGTGCCAGCAGCAAAGGTGTCGCGCCTAGCGGGAGCTACGAGCAGTACTTC.